This T cell receptor beta chain appears in the sequencing data of a study of identical twins. Via MiXCR, TCRdb re-called the 5' RACE reads, giving one row per CDR3 protein. The sample includes about 900,000 distinct CDR3 sequences, 9% to 15% of them seen just once. This CDR3 comprises 17 residues. V shed 2 bases, J shed 3 bases, and the junction held 9 bases outside the gene matches. Regarding the study as a whole: Fewer insertions marked abundant cord blood beta clonotypes; young adult naive trended weakly, memory not at all. There was an excess of low generation probability in the out-of-frame alpha sequences that twins shared. Researchers reported weaker excess twin sharing in beta out-of-frame sequences.

For this clonotype: Its antigen remains unknown.

No donor was unhealthy or non-Caucasian. A further study also used this sample, focusing on yellow fever vaccine responses in identical twins.

This TCR came from a woman aged 18-29 years in good health. Sample: PBMCs. The V gene is TRBV12-3 or TRBV12-4, the J gene TRBJ2-7; TRBD2 aligns across 11 bases. In DNA, the CDR3 is TGTGCCAGCAGTTTAAAGCCCGGACTAGCGGGTATCTACGAGCAGTACTTC. It codes for CASSLKPGLAGIYEQYF.